This T cell receptor (beta chain) originates from a study of blood T cell repertoires in COVID-19. The wider study: COVID-19 samples collected from the United States, Italy and Spain covered acute and convalescent phases. The analysed material was cDNA or gDNA that came from T cells, B-cell-depleted T cells, or PBMCs.

Germline CDR1 reads MNHNY; CDR2 reads SVGAGI (reference sequence). Trimming shortened V by 5 bases and J by 2 bases, and 12 bases separated the two germline ends. This CDR3 is built from 14 residues. Patients of the Seattle cohort, enrolled during active infection, were followed longitudinally. Study processing details: Reference gene primer amplification yielded estimated nucleated cell counts. Assay used: immunoSEQ multiplex PCR; TCRdb lists only in-frame clones, some missing. The V and J calls and the clone size are those of that table, but D and trimming were determined from the DNA. The data show some 220,000 clones, around 86% seen once.

The chain uses TRBV6-6 and TRBJ2-5; no clear D. Sequenced input: peripheral blood. The sequence was obtained from a woman between 70 and 85 years old with COVID-19, enrolled during active disease. CDR3: CASSNRGRQETQYF. In nucleotides, the CDR3 is TGTGCCAGCAGTAACCGAGGCAGACAAGAGACCCAGTACTTC.